This T cell receptor (beta chain) was sequenced for a study of blood T cell repertoires in COVID-19. Repertoires were generated with immunoSEQ multiplex PCR, while TCRdb's copy carries only in-frame clones and drops some. The data hold roughly 430,000 clones, with over 75% observed a single time. This sequence originates from a woman aged 40-49 years with acute COVID-19. The sample comprised PBMCs or T cells enriched from blood (not recorded which).

CDR3 sequence (DNA): TGCGCCAGCAGTGTGAGGGGGGGCAGTGGTGAAGCTTTCTTT. Encoded protein: CASSVRGGSGEAFF. The chain uses TRBV10-2 and TRBJ1-1, with a tentative D call TRBD1 (6 bases). V lost 4 bases to trimming and J lost 7 bases, with 16 bases between them. CDR3 size: 14 residues. Germline-derived CDR1 and CDR2 are WSHSY and SAAADI.